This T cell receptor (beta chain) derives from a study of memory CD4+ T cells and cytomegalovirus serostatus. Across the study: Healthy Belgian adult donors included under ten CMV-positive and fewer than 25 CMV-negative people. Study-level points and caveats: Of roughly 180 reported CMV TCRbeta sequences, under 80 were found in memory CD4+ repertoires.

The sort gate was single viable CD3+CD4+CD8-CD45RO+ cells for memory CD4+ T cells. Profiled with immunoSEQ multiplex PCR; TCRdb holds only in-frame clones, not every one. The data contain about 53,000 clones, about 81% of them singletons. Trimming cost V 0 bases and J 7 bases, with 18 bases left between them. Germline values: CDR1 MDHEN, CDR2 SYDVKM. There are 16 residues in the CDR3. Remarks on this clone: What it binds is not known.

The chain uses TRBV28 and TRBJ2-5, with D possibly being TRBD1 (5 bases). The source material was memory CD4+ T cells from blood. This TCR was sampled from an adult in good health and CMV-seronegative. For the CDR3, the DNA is TGTGCCAGCAGTTTATGGGGTATCGCAGGGTCCAGGACCCAGTACTTC. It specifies CASSLWGIAGSRTQYF.